This T cell receptor (beta chain) was sequenced during a study of shared clonotypes between healthy human individuals. Study-wide results and caveats: Non-shared clonotypes had lower generation probabilities than clonotypes shared by all four sorted-subset donors. Of the naive CD4 clonotypes, 4% to 5% were shared across a handful of donors. Larger estimated richness was generally seen in naive subsets than in memory subsets.

Trimming took 0 bases from V and 5 from J, leaving 13 bases between them. Germline CDR1 and CDR2: LGHNA and YSLEER. This CDR3 has 15 residues. Once extracted for a subset, genomic DNA was divided evenly among several immunoSEQ plates. Only in-frame clones appear in the TCRdb table, and some are missing; sequencing was by immunoSEQ multiplex PCR. Among 760,000 or so clones listed, 90% to 98% were seen once. This clone occurred once. Its target is unknown. Selected positively for CCR7 and CD45RO-negative, naive CD8 cells excluded terminally differentiated effector memory CD45RA+ cells. This TCR was recovered from a man younger than 40 in good health. Sequenced material: naive CD8+ T cells sorted from blood. The chain uses TRBV4-3 and TRBJ1-1; D is perhaps TRBD1 (6 bases). This CDR3 reads CASSQDFQGRTEAFF. The CDR3 DNA follows: TGCGCCAGCAGCCAAGATTTCCAGGGGCGGACTGAAGCTTTCTTT.